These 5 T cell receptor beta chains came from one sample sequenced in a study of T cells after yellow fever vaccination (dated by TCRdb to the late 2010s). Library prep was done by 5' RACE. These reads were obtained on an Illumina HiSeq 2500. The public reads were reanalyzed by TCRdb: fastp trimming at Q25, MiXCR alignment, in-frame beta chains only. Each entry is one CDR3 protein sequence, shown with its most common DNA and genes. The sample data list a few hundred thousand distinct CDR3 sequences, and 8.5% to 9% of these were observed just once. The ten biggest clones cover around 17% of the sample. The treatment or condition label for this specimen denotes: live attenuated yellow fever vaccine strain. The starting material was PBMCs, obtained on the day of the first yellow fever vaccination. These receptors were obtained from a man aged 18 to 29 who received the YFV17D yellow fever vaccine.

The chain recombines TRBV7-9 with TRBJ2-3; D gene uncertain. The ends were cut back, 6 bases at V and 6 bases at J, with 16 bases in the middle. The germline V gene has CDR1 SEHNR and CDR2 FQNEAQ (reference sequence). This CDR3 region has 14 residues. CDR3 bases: TGTGCCAGCAGTCCGGGCCTGTCTTCCGATACGCAGTATTTT. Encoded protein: CASSPGLSSDTQYF.

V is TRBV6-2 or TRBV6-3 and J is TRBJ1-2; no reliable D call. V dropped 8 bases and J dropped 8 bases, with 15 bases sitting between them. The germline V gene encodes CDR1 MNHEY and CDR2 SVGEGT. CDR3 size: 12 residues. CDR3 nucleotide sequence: TGTGCCAGCGGATCCCGACTTGGGGGCTACACCTTC. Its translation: CASGSRLGGYTF.

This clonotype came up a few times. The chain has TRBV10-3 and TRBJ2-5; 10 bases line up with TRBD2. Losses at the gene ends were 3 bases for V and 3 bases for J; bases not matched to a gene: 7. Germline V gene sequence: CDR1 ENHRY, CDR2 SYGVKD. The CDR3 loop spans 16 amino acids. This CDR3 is CAISDQSSGGKETQYF. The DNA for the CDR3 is TGTGCCATCAGTGATCAGTCTAGCGGGGGTAAAGAGACCCAGTACTTC.

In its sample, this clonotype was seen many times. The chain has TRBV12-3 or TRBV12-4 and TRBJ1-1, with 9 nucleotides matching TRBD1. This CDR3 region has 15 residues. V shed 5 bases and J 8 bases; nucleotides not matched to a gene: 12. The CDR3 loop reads CASSLEIGQGKEAFF. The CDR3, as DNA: TGTGCCAGCAGTCTAGAAATTGGACAGGGGAAAGAAGCTTTCTTT.

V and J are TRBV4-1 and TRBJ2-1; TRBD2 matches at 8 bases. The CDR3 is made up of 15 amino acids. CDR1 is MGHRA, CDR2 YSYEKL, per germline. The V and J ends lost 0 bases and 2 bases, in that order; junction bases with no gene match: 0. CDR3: CASSQDSGAYNEQFF. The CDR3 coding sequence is TGCGCCAGCAGCCAAGATAGCGGGGCCTACAATGAGCAGTTCTTC.